The 24 T cell receptor beta chains listed next were all sequenced from one sample in a study of blood T cell dynamics during melanoma immunotherapy. Time point defined: pre-treatment baseline. Method: immunoSEQ multiplex PCR; TCRdb's copy keeps in-frame clones and lacks some. Among around 7,000 clones, around 82% were seen once, and the ten largest hold 15% to 20%. The sequencing used blood, collected from a patient treated with checkpoint blockade. Receptors were obtained from a human donor with melanoma.

CDR3 in amino acids: CASSLTPQGPYEQYF. The DNA of the CDR3 is TGTGCCAGCAGCTTAACCCCGCAGGGCCCCTACGAGCAGTACTTC. The J gene is TRBJ2-5, the V gene TRBV7-3, with D possibly TRBD1 on 5 matching bases. The J call may be wrong; the DNA end is better matched by TRBJ2-7. This CDR3 has 15 residues. Germline assignment: CDR1 SGHTA and CDR2 FQGTGA.

V and J are TRBV2 and TRBJ2-7, with D possibly matching TRBD2 (6 bases). CDR3 length equals 15 residues. Trimming cost V 4 bases and J 3 bases, with 16 bases left between them. Germline V gene sequence: CDR1 SNHLY, CDR2 FYNNEI. CDR3 nucleotides: TGTGCCAGCAGTGGGACTAATACGGGATTCTACGAGCAGTACTTC. The encoded protein is CASSGTNTGFYEQYF.

The rearrangement links TRBV5-6 to TRBJ2-7; D is ambiguous. The CDR3 spans 12 residues. Germline-derived CDR1 and CDR2 are SGHDT and YYEEEE. V was pared by 1 base and J by 1 base, with 3 bases between. The CDR3 reads CASSLRSYEQYF. In nucleotides, the CDR3 is TGTGCCAGCAGCTTGAGGTCCTACGAGCAGTACTTC.

The J gene is TRBJ1-4, the V gene TRBV6-6, with 7 bases matching TRBD1. With 0 bases clipped from V and 2 bases from J, the junction kept 0 bases outside the gene matches. Germline CDR1 and CDR2: MNHNY and SVGAGI (reference sequence). The CDR3 contains 15 residues. The chain's CDR3 is CASSYSRGTNEKLFF. The CDR3, as DNA: TGTGCCAGCAGTTACTCCAGGGGGACTAATGAAAAACTGTTTTTT.

V usage is TRBV7-8 and J usage is TRBJ2-5; TRBD2 matches at 8 bases. The germline V gene has CDR1 SGHVS and CDR2 FQNEAQ. V shed 11 bases and J 5 bases; nucleotides not matched to a gene: 10. The CDR3 has 13 residues. CDR3 protein: CAGGLGAGETQYF. The CDR3 bases are TGTGCCGGGGGACTAGGCGCGGGTGAGACCCAGTACTTC.

The rearrangement uses TRBV7-9 and TRBJ1-4, with 9 nucleotides matching TRBD1. The CDR3 consists of 19 residues. Germline V gene sequence: CDR1 SEHNR, CDR2 FQNEAQ (reference sequence). V lost 4 bases to trimming and J lost 5 bases; unmatched junction nucleotides: 17. The CDR3 loop reads CASSSLGQGKEALNEKLFF. CDR3 nucleotide sequence: TGTGCCAGCAGCTCGCTCGGACAGGGGAAAGAGGCCCTCAATGAAAAACTGTTTTTT.

CDR3: CASSAGTGGNQPQHF. In DNA, the CDR3 is TGTGCCAGCAGTGCCGGGACAGGGGGCAATCAGCCCCAGCATTTT. The chain carries TRBV6-4 and TRBJ1-5; 10 bases match TRBD1. This CDR3 has 15 amino acids. Germline V CDR1 and CDR2: MRHNA, SNTAGT. J was trimmed by 2 bases and V by 4 bases; bases with no gene match: 2.

This clone was counted between two and nine times. The rearrangement uses TRBV7-9 and TRBJ1-1, with D possibly matching TRBD1 (6 bases). The germline V gene has CDR1 SEHNR and CDR2 FQNEAQ (reference sequence). The CDR3 spans 14 residues. Trimming took 5 bases from V and 1 from J, leaving 11 bases between them. CDR3 region: CASSPQTGNTEAFF. The CDR3 DNA follows: TGTGCCAGCAGCCCCCAGACAGGGAACACTGAAGCTTTCTTT.

The J gene is TRBJ2-7, the V gene TRBV27, with 11 nucleotides matching TRBD2. This CDR3 has 14 residues. The germline gives CDR1 MNHEY, CDR2 SMNVEV (reference sequence). Trimming cost V 6 bases and J 4 bases; bases outside gene matches: 5. For the CDR3, the DNA is TGTGCCAGCAGGCTAGCGGGAGGTCGATACGAGCAGTACTTC. Protein sequence: CASRLAGGRYEQYF.

J is TRBJ2-7 and V is TRBV5-6; D is perhaps TRBD1 or TRBD2 (5 bases each). CDR3 length: 14 residues. With 6 bases removed from V and 3 bases from J, the gap between germline ends came to 16 bases. Germline loops: CDR1 SGHDT, CDR2 YYEEEE. The CDR3 DNA is TGTGCCAGCACCGTGACGGGGCCAGACTACGAGCAGTACTTC. Its translation is CASTVTGPDYEQYF.

The chain joins TRBV7-2 to TRBJ1-3, with 10 bases lining up with TRBD1. Per the germline V gene, CDR1 is SGHTA and CDR2 is FQGNSA. The length of the CDR3 is 18 residues. V shed 4 bases, J shed 0 bases, and the junction held 9 bases outside the gene matches. The CDR3 DNA reads TGTGCCAGCAGCTCTTTAGGGACAGGGGTCGCCTCTGGAAACACCATATATTTT. It specifies CASSSLGTGVASGNTIYF.

This clone has just one count. V and J are TRBV15 and TRBJ1-4, with 7 bases lining up with TRBD1. Germline CDR1 is LNHNV and CDR2 is YYDKDF (reference sequence). Trimming removed 0 bases from V and 0 bases from J; junction bases left unmatched: 4. The CDR3 has 17 residues. CDR3 sequence: CATSRDPTGATNEKLFF. The CDR3 DNA is TGTGCCACCAGCAGAGACCCTACAGGGGCAACTAATGAAAAACTGTTTTTT.

This sequence joins TRBV27 and TRBJ1-2; 8 bases match TRBD1. V lost 4 bases, J lost 5 bases, and 12 bases stayed unmatched. There are 16 residues in the CDR3. Germline V gene lookup returns CDR1 MNHEY and CDR2 SMNVEV (reference sequence). The chain's CDR3 is CASSSVQGALRYGYTF. CDR3 bases: TGTGCCAGCAGTTCCGTGCAGGGGGCGCTGAGGTATGGCTACACCTTC.

The chain joins TRBV7-2 to TRBJ1-5, with 10 bases identical to TRBD1. CDR1 is SGHTA, CDR2 FQGNSA, per germline. V shed 5 bases and J 6 bases; nucleotides not matched to a gene: 4. The length of the CDR3 is 14 residues. In nucleotides, the CDR3 is TGTGCCAGCAGCCGGGACAGGGGCGGTCAGCCCCAGCATTTT. As protein: CASSRDRGGQPQHF.

This chain uses TRBV29-1 with TRBJ1-2, with 10 bases lining up with TRBD1. This CDR3 region has 18 residues. Losses at the gene ends were 6 bases for V and 4 bases for J; bases not matched to a gene: 20. Germline values: CDR1 SQVTM, CDR2 ANQGSEA. The CDR3 sequence: CSVHTEVTGGFISYGYTF. The CDR3 DNA follows: TGCAGCGTCCACACGGAGGTGACAGGGGGCTTCATTAGCTATGGCTACACCTTC.

V usage is TRBV15 and J usage is TRBJ2-1; a possible D gene is TRBD1 (6 bases). Germline V gives CDR1 LNHNV, CDR2 YYDKDF (reference sequence). V lost 0 bases and J 1 base, leaving 13 bases between the germline ends. The length of the CDR3 is 17 residues. As DNA, the CDR3 is TGTGCCACCAGCAGAGAGGCGGCAGGGGTTTCCTACAATGAGCAGTTCTTC. Translating it yields CATSREAAGVSYNEQFF.

The chain recombines TRBV6-4 with TRBJ2-1, with D possibly being TRBD1 (6 bases). V was cut by 3 bases and J by 5 bases, with 8 bases left in between. CDR1 is MRHNA and CDR2 is SNTAGT in the germline V gene. CDR3 length: 13 amino acids. For the CDR3, the DNA is TGTGCCAGCAGTGATGGGGACAACAATGAGCAGTTCTTC. It yields the protein CASSDGDNNEQFF.

This sequence joins TRBV5-8 and TRBJ1-1; 7 bases fit TRBD1. The length of the CDR3 is 13 residues. The germline CDR1 and CDR2 sequences are SGHTS and YDEGEE. Germline trimming cut 4 bases from V and 7 bases from J; bases unmatched to any gene: 7. The CDR3: CASSLGQANEAFF. The CDR3 DNA reads TGTGCCAGCAGCCTAGGACAGGCCAATGAAGCTTTCTTT.

This clone appeared a few times. V gene TRBV30 combines with J gene TRBJ2-2; D remains ambiguous. The V gene lost 3 bases and the J gene lost 3 bases, with 8 bases spanning the gap. The CDR3 loop spans 13 amino acids. CDR1 and CDR2 (germline): GTSNPN, SVGIG (reference sequence). The CDR3 region is CAWRGYYTGELFF. Here the CDR3 DNA reads TGTGCCTGGAGGGGATACTACACCGGGGAGCTGTTTTTT.

This clone was found once. The chain is built from TRBV6-1 and TRBJ1-1, with D perhaps matching TRBD1 (6 bases). The germline V gene has CDR1 MNHNS and CDR2 SASEGT. This CDR3 region has 13 residues. Trimming took off 6 bases at V and 6 bases at J, with 14 bases between the two ends. CDR3 nucleotide sequence: TGTGCCAGCAGCCACGGGGGCGGCGCTGAAGCTTTCTTT. Translated: CASSHGGGAEAFF.

The chain combines TRBV18 with TRBJ2-3; 14 bases align to TRBD2. V lost 6 bases and J lost 0; bases outside the gene matches: 5. The CDR3 has 17 residues. Germline V gives CDR1 KGHSH, CDR2 LQKENI. The CDR3 nucleotides read TGTGCCAGCTCGTTGACTAGCGGGAGGGCTAGCACAGATACGCAGTATTTT. Amino acids: CASSLTSGRASTDTQYF.

The chain uses TRBV5-4 and TRBJ2-7, with D perhaps matching TRBD2 (5 bases). Trimming stripped 2 bases from V and 3 bases from J, with 27 bases between. There are 19 residues in the CDR3. In germline, CDR1 is SGHNT, CDR2 YYREEE (reference sequence). Here the CDR3 DNA reads TGTGCCAGCAGCTTTCAGTCCGCATTTGGGGAGCCCCGGGGCTACGAGCAGTACTTC. Protein product: CASSFQSAFGEPRGYEQYF.

The chain carries TRBV27 and TRBJ2-7; 9 bases are a match to TRBD1. This CDR3 comprises 14 residues. V trimming: 4 bases; J trimming: 2 bases; junction bases outside the gene matches: 3. In germline, CDR1 is MNHEY, CDR2 SMNVEV (reference sequence). The chain's CDR3 is CASSSGQGPYEQYF. CDR3 nucleotide sequence: TGTGCCAGCAGTTCGGGACAGGGCCCCTACGAGCAGTACTTC.

The chain carries TRBV28 and TRBJ1-3; D ambiguous. The V end lost 6 bases, the J end lost 5 bases, and 11 bases lay between the germline ends. The CDR3 runs to 13 residues. Germline CDR1 and CDR2: MDHEN and SYDVKM. The CDR3 loop is CASSPPVRNTIYF. The CDR3 coding sequence is TGTGCCAGCAGCCCCCCCGTTAGAAACACCATATATTTT.